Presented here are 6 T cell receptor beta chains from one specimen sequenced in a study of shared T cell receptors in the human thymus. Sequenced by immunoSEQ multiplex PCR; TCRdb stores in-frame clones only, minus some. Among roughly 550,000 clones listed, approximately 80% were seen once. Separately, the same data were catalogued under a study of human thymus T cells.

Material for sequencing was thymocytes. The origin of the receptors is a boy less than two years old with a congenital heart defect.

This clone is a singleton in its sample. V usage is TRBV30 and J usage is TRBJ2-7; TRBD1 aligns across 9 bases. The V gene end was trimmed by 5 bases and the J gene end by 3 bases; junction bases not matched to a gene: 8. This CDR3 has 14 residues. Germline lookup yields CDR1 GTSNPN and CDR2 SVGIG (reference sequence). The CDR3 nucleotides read TGTGCCTGGGAACAGGACAGGGGCCTCTACGAGCAGTACTTC. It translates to CAWEQDRGLYEQYF. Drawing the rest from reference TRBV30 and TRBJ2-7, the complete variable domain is SQTIHQWPATLVQPVGSPLSLECTVEGTSNPNLYWYRQAAGRGLQLLFYSVGIGQISSEVPQNLSASRPQDRQFILSSKKLLLSDSGFYLCAWEQDRGLYEQYFGPGTRLTVT.

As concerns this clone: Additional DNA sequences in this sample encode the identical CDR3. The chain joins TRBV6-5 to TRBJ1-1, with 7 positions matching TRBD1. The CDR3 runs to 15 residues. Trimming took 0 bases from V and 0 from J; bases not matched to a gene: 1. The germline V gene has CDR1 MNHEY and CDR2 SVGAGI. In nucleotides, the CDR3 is TGTGCCAGCAGTTACTCGGGACAGTTGAACACTGAAGCTTTCTTT. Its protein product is CASSYSGQLNTEAFF.

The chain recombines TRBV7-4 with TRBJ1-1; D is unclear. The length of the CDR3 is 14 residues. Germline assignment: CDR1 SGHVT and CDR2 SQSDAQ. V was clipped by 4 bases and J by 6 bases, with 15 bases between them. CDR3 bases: TGTGCCAGCAGCTCAGACCCGCCCCAGGCTGAAGCTTTCTTT. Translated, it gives CASSSDPPQAEAFF.

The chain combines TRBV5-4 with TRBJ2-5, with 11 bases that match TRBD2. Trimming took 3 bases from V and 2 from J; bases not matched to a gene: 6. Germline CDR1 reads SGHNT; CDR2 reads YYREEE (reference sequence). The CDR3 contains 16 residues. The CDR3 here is CASSWWTSGQQETQYF. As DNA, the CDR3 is TGTGCCAGCAGCTGGTGGACTAGCGGGCAACAAGAGACCCAGTACTTC.

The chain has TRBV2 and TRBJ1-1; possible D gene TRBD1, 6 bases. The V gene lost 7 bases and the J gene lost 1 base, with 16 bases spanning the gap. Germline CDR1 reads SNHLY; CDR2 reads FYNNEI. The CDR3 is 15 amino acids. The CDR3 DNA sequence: TGTGCCAGCATGCAGGGGCCAGTTCAGAACACTGAAGCTTTCTTT. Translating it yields CASMQGPVQNTEAFF.

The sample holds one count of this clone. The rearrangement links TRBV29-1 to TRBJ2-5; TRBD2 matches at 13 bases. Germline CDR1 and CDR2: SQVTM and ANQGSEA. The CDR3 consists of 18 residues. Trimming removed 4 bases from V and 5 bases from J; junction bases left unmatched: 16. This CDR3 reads CSVVTLLTSGRARETQYF. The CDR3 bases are TGCAGCGTTGTGACCCTACTCACTAGCGGGAGGGCCCGGGAGACCCAGTACTTC.